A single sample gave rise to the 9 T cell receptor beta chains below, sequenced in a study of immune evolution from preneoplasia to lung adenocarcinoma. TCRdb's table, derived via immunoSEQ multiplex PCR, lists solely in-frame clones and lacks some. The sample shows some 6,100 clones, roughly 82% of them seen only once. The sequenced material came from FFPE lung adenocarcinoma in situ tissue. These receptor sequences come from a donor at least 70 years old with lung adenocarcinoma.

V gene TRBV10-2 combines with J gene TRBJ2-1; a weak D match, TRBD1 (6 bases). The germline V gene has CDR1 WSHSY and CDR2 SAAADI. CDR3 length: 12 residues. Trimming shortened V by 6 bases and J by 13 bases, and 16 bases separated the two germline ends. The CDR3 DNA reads TGCGCCAGCAGGGATCGGGACACTAGACAGTTCTTC. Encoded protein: CASRDRDTRQFF.

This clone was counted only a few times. The CDR3 reads CAISEHPGARTGELFF. The CDR3 DNA is TGTGCCATCAGTGAGCATCCGGGAGCAAGGACCGGGGAGCTGTTTTTT. This chain joins TRBV10-3 and TRBJ2-2; perhaps TRBD2 as D (6 bases). Germline values: CDR1 ENHRY, CDR2 SYGVKD. The CDR3 is 16 residues long. V lost 2 bases and J 5 bases, leaving 15 bases between the germline ends.

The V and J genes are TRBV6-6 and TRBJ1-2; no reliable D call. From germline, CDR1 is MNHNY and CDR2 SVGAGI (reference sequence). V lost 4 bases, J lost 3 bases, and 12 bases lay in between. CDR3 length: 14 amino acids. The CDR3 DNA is TGTGCCAGCAGTTCCGACATGGGTGACTATGGCTACACCTTC. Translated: CASSSDMGDYGYTF.

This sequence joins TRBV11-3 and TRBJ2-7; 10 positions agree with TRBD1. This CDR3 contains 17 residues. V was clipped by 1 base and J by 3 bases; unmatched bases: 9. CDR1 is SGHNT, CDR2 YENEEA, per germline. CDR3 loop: CASSLVCRGTGDYEQYF. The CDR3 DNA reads TGTGCCAGCAGCTTAGTTTGTAGGGGGACAGGGGACTACGAGCAGTACTTC.

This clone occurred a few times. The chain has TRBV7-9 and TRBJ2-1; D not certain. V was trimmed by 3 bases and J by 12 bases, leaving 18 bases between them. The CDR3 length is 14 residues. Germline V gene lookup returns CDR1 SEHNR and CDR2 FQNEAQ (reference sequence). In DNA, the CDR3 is TGTGCCAGCAGCTTGATAGGGTCTGGGCAGGTGCAGTTCTTC. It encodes CASSLIGSGQVQFF.

CDR3 nucleotides: TGCGCCAGCAGCTTTCCCGGGGGAGGCGGAAACACCATATATTTT. Amino acids: CASSFPGGGGNTIYF. The gene calls are TRBV5-1 and TRBJ1-3; maybe TRBD1 (5 bases). Trimming shortened V by 2 bases and J by 4 bases, and 13 bases separated the two germline ends. The CDR3 is made up of 15 amino acids. CDR1 SGHRS and CDR2 YFSETQ come from the germline V gene.

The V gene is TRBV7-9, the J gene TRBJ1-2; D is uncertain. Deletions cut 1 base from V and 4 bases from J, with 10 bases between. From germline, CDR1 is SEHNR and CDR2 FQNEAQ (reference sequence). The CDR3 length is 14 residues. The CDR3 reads CASSLVEHGYGYTF. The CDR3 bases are TGTGCCAGCAGCTTAGTGGAGCACGGCTATGGCTACACCTTC.

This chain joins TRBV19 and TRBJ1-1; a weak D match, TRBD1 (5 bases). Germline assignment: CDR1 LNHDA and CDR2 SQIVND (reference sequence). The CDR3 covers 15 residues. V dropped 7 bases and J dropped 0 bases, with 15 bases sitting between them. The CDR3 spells CASTPWGDLNTEAFF. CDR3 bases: TGTGCCAGTACCCCATGGGGGGACCTGAACACTGAAGCTTTCTTT.

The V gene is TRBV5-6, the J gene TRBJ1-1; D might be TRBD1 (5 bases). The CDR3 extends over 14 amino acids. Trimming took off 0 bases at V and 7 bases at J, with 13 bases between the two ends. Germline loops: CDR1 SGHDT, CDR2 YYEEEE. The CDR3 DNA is TGTGCCAGCAGCTTGGCGGGGGGGTGGAGTGAAGCTTTCTTT. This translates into CASSLAGGWSEAFF.